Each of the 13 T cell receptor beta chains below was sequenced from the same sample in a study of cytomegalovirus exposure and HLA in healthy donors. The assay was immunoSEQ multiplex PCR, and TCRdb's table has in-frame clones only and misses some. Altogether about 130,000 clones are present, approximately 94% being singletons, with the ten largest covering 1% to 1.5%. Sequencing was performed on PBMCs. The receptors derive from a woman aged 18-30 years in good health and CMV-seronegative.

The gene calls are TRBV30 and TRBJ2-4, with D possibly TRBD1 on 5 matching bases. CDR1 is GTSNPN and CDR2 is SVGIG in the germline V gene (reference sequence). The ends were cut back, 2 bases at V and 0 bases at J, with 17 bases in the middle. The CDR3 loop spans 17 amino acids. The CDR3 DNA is TGTGCCTGGAGTCCCATAGGACAACGCGTAGCCAAAAACATTCAGTACTTC. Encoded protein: CAWSPIGQRVAKNIQYF.

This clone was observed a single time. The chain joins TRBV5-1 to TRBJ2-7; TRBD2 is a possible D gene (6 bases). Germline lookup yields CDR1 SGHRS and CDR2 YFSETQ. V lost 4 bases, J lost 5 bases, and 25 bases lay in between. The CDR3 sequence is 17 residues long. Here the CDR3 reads CASSPGLVVGLVNEQYF. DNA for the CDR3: TGCGCCAGCAGCCCGGGACTCGTAGTAGGTCTGGTCAACGAGCAGTACTTC. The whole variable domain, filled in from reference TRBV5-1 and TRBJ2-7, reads KAGVTQTPRYLIKTRGQQVTLSCSPISGHRSVSWYQQTPGQGLQFLFEYFSETQRNKGNFPGRFSGRQFSNSRSEMNVSTLELGDSALYLCASSPGLVVGLVNEQYFGPGTRLTVT.

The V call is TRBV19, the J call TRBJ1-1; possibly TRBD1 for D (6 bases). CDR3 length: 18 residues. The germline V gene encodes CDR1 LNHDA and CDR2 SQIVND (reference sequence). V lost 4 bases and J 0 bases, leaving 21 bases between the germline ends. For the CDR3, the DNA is TGTGCCAGTAGTACGGGACGGGACACAATTCTAATGAACACTGAAGCTTTCTTT. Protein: CASSTGRDTILMNTEAFF.

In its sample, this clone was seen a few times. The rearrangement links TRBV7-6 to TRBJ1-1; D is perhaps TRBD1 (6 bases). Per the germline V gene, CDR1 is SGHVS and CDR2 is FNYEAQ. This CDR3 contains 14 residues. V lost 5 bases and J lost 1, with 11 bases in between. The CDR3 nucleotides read TGTGCCAGCAGCCTCGAAGGGGGGAACACTGAAGCTTTCTTT. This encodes CASSLEGGNTEAFF. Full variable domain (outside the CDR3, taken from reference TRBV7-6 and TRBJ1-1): GAGVSQSPRYKVTKRGQDVALRCDPISGHVSLYWYRQALGQGPEFLTYFNYEAQQDKSGLPNDRFSAERPEGSISTLTIQRTEQRDSAMYRCASSLEGGNTEAFFGQGTRLTVV.

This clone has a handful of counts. DNA for the CDR3: TGTGCCAGCAGTGAGGAACTAGCGGGAGCCTACGAGCAGTACTTC. This gives the protein CASSEELAGAYEQYF. The chain couples TRBV6-1 to TRBJ2-7; 11 positions match TRBD2. Germline V CDR1 and CDR2: MNHNS, SASEGT. The trim removed 3 bases at V and 2 bases at J, leaving 3 bases unmatched. The CDR3 is made up of 15 amino acids.

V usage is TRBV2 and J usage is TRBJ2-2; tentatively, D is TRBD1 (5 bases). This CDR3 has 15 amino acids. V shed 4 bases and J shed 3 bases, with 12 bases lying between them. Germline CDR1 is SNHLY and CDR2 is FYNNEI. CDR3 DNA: TGTGCCAGCAGTGTTGGCCAGGGCTACACCGGGGAGCTGTTTTTT. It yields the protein CASSVGQGYTGELFF.

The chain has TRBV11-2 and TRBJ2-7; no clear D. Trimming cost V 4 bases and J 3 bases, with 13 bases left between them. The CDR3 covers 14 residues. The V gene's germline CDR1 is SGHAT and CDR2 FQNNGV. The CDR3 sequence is CASSSRGGFYEQYF. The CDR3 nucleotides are TGTGCCAGCAGCTCACGAGGTGGTTTCTACGAGCAGTACTTC. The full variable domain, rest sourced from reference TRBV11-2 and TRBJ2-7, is EAGVAQSPRYKIIEKRQSVAFWCNPISGHATLYWYQQILGQGPKLLIQFQNNGVVDDSQLPKDRFSAERLKGVDSTLKIQPAKLEDSAVYLCASSSRGGFYEQYFGPGTRLTVT.

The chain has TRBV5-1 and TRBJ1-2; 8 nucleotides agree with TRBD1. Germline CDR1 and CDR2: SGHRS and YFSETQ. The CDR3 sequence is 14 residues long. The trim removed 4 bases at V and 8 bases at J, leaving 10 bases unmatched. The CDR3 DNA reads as TGCGCCAGCAGCCACCCGGACAGGGAGGGCGGCTACACCTTC. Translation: CASSHPDREGGYTF.

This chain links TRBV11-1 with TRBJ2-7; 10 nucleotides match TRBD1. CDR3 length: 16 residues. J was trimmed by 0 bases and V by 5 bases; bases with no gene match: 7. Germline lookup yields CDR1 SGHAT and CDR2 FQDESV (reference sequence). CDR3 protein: CASSDPGQGSSYEQYF. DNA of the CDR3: TGTGCCAGCAGCGACCCGGGACAGGGGAGCTCCTACGAGCAGTACTTC.

The CDR3 here is CASSASGIWVEQFF. The CDR3 bases are TGTGCCAGCAGCGCATCGGGGATTTGGGTTGAGCAGTTCTTC. This chain links TRBV9 with TRBJ2-1, with D perhaps matching TRBD2 (5 bases). Trimming left V 3 bases short and J 9 bases short, with 16 bases between. The CDR3 runs to 14 residues. Germline CDR1 SGDLS, CDR2 YYNGEE.

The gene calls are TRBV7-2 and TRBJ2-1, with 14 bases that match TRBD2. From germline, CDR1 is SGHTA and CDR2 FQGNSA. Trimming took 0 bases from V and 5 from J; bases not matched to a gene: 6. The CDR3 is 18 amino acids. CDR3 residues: CASSLAKTSGRGNNEQFF. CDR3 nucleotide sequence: TGTGCCAGCAGCTTAGCCAAGACTAGCGGGAGGGGGAACAATGAGCAGTTCTTC.

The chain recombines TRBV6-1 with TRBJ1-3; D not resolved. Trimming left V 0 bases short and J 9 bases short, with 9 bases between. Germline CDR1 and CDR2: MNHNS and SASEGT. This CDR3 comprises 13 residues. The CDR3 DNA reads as TGTGCCAGCAGTGAAGCGGGCAGGTTCACCATATATTTT. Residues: CASSEAGRFTIYF.

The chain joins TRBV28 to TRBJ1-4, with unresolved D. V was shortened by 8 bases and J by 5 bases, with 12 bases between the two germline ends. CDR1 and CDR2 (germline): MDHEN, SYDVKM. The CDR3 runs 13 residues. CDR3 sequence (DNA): TGTGCCAGCCGATGGCCGGGGAATGAAAAACTGTTTTTT. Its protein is CASRWPGNEKLFF. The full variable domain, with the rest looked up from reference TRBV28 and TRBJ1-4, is DVKVTQSSRYLVKRTGEKVFLECVQDMDHENMFWYRQDPGLGLRLIYFSYDVKMKEKGDIPEGYSVSREKKERFSLILESASTNQTSMYLCASRWPGNEKLFFGSGTQLSVL.